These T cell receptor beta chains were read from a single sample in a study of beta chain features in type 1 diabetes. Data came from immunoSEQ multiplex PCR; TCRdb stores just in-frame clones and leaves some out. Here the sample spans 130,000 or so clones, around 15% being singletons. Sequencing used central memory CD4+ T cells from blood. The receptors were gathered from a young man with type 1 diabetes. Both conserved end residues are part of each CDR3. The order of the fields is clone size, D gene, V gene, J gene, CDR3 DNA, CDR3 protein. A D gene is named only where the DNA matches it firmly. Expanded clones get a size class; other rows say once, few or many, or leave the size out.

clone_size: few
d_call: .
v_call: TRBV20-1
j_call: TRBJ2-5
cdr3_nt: TGCAGTGCTAGTGAGTGGGAGACCCAGTACTTC
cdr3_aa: CSASEWETQYF

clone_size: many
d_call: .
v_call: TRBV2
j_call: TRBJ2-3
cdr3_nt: TGTGCCACCCCCCAGAGGAACAGTAGCACAGATACGCAGTATTTT
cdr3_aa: CATPQRNSSTDTQYF

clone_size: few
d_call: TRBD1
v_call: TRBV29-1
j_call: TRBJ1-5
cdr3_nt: TGCAGCGTCGGGACAGGGTCAGGGCAGCCCCAGCATTTT
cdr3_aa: CSVGTGSGQPQHF

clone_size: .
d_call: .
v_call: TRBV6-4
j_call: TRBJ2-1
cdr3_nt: TGTGCCAGCCAAGCGGCAGGTGGATATGAGCAGTTCTTC
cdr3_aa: CASQAAGGYEQFF

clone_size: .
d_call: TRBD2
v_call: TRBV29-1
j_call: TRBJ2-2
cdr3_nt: TGCAGCGTTGAAGATCTAAGGGAGGGGCCTACCGGGGAGCTGTTTTTT
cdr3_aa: CSVEDLREGPTGELFF

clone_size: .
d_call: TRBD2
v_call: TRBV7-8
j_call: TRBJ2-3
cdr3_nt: TGTGCCAGCAGCTTGGGGACTAGCCCTAGCACAGATACGCAGTATTTT
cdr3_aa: CASSLGTSPSTDTQYF

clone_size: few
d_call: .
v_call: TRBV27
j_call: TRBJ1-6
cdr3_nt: TGTGCCAGCAGTTACGGACAGCCAAGGGCACCCCTCCACTTT
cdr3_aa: CASSYGQPRAPLHF

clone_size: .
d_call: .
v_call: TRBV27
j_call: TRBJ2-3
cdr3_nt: TGTGCCAGCAGTTTATGGGCGGGGCCCACAGATACGCAGTATTTT
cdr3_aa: CASSLWAGPTDTQYF

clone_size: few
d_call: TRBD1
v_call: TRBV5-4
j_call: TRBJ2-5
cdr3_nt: TGTGCCAGCAGCTTACAGGGGGCTGTAGAGACCCAGTACTTC
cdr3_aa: CASSLQGAVETQYF

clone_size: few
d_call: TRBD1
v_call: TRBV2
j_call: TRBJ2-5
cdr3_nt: TGTGCCAGCAGTACAGGGGGTTCGGAGACCCAGTACTTC
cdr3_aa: CASSTGGSETQYF

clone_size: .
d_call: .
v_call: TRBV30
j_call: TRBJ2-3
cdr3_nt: TGTGCCTGGAGTGAGGCGGGGGCTAATACGCAGTATTTT
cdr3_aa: CAWSEAGANTQYF

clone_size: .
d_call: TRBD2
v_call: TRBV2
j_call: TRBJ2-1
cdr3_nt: TGTGCCAGCAGTGAAAGAACTAGCGGGTACAATGAGCAGTTCTTC
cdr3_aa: CASSERTSGYNEQFF

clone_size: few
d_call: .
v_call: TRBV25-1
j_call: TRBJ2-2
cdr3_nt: TGTGCCAGCAGTGAAGTGGCCGCGGACAGCGGGGAGCTGTTTTTT
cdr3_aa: CASSEVAADSGELFF

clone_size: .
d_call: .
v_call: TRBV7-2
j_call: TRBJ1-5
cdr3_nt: TGTGCCAGCAGCCCTAACGAGGGGCAGCCCCAGCATTTT
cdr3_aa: CASSPNEGQPQHF

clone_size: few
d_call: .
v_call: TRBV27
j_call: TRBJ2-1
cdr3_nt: TGTGCCAGCAGCCCATTCCCCGGCTCTTACAATGAGCAGTTCTTC
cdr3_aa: CASSPFPGSYNEQFF

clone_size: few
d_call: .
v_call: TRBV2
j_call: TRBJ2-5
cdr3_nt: TGTGCCAGCAGTGCCCGATCGACTAGTTCAGAGACCCAGTACTTC
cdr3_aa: CASSARSTSSETQYF

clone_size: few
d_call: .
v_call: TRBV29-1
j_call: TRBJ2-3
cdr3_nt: TGCAGCGTCGCGCCTGGGGGGTCTGGCACAGATACGCAGTATTTT
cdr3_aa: CSVAPGGSGTDTQYF

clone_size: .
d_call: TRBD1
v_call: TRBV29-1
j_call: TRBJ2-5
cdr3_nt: TGCAGCGTGTGGACAGGCGAGACCCAGTACTTC
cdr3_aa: CSVWTGETQYF

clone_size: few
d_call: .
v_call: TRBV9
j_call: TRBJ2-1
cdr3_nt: TGTGCCAGCAGCGTAGAGGGGGGCTCCGCATACAATGAGCAGTTCTTC
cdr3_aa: CASSVEGGSAYNEQFF

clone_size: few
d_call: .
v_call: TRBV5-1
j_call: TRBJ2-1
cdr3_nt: TGCGCCAGCAGCTTGTTGGCTACGGGGTCCTCCTACAATGAGCAGTTCTTC
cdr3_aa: CASSLLATGSSYNEQFF

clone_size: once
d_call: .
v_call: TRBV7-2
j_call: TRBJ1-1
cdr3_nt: TGTGCCAGCAGCGGACAGACGTTACCTAAAGCTTTCTTT
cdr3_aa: CASSGQTLPKAFF

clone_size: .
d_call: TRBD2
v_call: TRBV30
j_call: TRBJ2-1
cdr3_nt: TGTGCCAAGGAGAGGGAGGGCTACAATGAGCAGTTCTTC
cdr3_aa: CAKEREGYNEQFF

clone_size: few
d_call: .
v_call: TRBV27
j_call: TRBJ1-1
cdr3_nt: TGTGCCAGCAGTTTTGAAGCTTTCTTT
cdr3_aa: CASSFEAFF

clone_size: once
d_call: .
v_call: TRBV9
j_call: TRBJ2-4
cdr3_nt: TGTGCCAGCAGCGTAGATCCAGGGAGTAGAAACATTCAGTACTTC
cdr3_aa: CASSVDPGSRNIQYF

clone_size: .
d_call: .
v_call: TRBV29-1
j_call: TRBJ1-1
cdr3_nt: TGCAGCGTTGGGCGCTTGAACACTGAAGCTTTCTTT
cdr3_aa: CSVGRLNTEAFF

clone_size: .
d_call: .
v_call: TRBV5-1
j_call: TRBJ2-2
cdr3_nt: TGCGCCAGCAGCATCGGACAGTCCACCGGGGAGCTGTTTTTT
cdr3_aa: CASSIGQSTGELFF

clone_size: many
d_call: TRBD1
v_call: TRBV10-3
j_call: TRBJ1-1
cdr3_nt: TGTGCCATCAGTGTTGGGACAGGGGACACTGAAGCTTTCTTT
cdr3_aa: CAISVGTGDTEAFF

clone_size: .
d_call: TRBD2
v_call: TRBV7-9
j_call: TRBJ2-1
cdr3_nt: TGTGCCAGCAGCTTAGTGAATCGCGGGAGCGAGCAGTTCTTC
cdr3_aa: CASSLVNRGSEQFF

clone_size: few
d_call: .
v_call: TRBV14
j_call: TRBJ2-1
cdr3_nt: TGTGCCAGCAGCCCATCACGGGTTATAACCTACAATGAGCAGTTCTTC
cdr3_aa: CASSPSRVITYNEQFF

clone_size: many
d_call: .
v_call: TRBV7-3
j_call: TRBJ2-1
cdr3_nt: TGTGCCAGCAGCCTACCAGGGCGGGATTACAATGAGCAGTTCTTC
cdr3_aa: CASSLPGRDYNEQFF

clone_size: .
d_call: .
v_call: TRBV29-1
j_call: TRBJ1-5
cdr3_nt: TGCAGCGTTGAAGACAGATCAGGGCAGCCCCAGCATTTT
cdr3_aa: CSVEDRSGQPQHF

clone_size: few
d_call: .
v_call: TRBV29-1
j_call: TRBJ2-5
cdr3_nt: TGCAGCGTTGAAGTCGGAGCCCAAGAGACCCAGTACTTC
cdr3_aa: CSVEVGAQETQYF

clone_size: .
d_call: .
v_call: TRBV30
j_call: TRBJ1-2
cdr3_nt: TGTGCCTGGAGTAACGGGTTATATGGCTACACCTTC
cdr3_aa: CAWSNGLYGYTF

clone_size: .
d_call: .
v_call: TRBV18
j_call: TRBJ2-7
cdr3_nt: TGTGCCAGCTCACGATACGGGCAGCCCCACGAGCAGTACTTC
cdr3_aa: CASSRYGQPHEQYF

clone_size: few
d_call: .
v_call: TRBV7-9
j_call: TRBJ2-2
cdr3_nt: TGTGCCAGCAGCCCCAGGATGGGAATCACCGGGGAGCTGTTTTTT
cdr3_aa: CASSPRMGITGELFF

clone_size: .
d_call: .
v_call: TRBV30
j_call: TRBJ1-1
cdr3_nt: TGTGCCTGGTCAAGGGGGGGGAAAGCTGAAGCTTTCTTT
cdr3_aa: CAWSRGGKAEAFF

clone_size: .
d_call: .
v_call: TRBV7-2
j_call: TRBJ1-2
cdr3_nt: TGTGCCAGCAGCTTAGCGCCGGGGACGAACTATGGCTACACCTTC
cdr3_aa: CASSLAPGTNYGYTF

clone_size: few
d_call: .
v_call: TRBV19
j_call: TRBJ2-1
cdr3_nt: TGTGCCAGTAGTGGTTGGGGGGCCCGAGCCAATGAGCAGTTCTTC
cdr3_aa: CASSGWGARANEQFF

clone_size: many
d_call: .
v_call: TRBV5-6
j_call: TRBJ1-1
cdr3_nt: TGTGCCAGCAGCCCGGCCCCGATAACGTTTGAGGCTTTCTTT
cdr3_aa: CASSPAPITFEAFF

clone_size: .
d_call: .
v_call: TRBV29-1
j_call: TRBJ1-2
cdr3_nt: TGCAGCGTTGAGAGGGTAAACGGCTACACCTTC
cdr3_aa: CSVERVNGYTF

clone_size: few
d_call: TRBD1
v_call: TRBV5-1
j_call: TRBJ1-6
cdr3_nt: TGCGCCAGCAGCTTGTCGGGACAGGGTAATTCACCCCTCCACTTT
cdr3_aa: CASSLSGQGNSPLHF

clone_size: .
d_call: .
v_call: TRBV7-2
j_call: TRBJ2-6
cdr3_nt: TGTGCCAGCAGGCCCGGGCGTTCTGGGGCCAACGTCCTGACTTTC
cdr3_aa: CASRPGRSGANVLTF

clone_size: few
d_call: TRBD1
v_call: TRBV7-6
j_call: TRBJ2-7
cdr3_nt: TGTGCCAGCAGCCCGACAGGGGACTACGAGCAGTACTTC
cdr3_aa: CASSPTGDYEQYF

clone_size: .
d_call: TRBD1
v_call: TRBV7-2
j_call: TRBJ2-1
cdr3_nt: TGTGCCAGCAGCCCGGACAGGGACGCCTACAATGAGCAGTTCTTC
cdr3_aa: CASSPDRDAYNEQFF

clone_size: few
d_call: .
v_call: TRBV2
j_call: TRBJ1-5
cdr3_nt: TGTGCCAGCAGTGACGGGAAAAATAGCAATCAGCCCCAGCATTTT
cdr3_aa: CASSDGKNSNQPQHF

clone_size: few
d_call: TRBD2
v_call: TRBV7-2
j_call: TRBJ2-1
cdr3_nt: TGTGCCAGCAGCTTAGTGGGACTAGCGGGAGGTAATGAGCAGTTCTTC
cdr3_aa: CASSLVGLAGGNEQFF

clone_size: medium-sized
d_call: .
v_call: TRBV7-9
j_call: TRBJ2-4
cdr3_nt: TGTGCCACCGTTTCAGGGAACGCCAAAAACATTCAGTACTTC
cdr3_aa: CATVSGNAKNIQYF

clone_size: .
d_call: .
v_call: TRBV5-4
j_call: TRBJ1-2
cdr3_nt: TGTGCCAGCAGCCGGGACGACTATGGCTACACCTTC
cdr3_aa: CASSRDDYGYTF

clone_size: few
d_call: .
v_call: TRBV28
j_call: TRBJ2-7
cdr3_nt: TGTGCCAGCAGTCCCGGGGACCGACCCTACGAGCAGTACTTC
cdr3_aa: CASSPGDRPYEQYF

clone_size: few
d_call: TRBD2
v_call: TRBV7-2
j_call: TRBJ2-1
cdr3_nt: TGTGCCAGCAGCTTAGTGGATCAGTCCGGGACTAGCAAGTTCTTC
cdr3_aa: CASSLVDQSGTSKFF

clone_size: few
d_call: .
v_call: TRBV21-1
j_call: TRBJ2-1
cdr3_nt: TGTGCCAGCAGCCCTATTGGGTCTGACAGGGCTTCCTACAATGAGCAGTTCTTC
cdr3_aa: CASSPIGSDRASYNEQFF